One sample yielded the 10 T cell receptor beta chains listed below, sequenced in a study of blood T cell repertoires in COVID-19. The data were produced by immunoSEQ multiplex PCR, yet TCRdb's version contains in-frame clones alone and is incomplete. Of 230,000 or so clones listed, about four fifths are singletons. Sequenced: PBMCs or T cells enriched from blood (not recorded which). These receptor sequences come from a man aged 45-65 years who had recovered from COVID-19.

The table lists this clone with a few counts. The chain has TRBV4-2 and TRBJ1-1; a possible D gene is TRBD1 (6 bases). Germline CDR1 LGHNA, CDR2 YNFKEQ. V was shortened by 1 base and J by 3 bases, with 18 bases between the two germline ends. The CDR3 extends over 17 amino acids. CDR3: CASSQGFPLGAHTEAFF. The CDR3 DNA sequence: TGTGCCAGCAGCCAAGGTTTCCCGTTGGGGGCGCACACTGAAGCTTTCTTT.

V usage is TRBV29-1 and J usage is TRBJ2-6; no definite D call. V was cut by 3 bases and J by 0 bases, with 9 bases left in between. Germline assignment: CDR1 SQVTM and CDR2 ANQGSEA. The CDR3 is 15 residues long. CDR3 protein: CSVELGSSGANVLTF. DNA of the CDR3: TGCAGCGTTGAGCTGGGCAGCTCTGGGGCCAACGTCCTGACTTTC.

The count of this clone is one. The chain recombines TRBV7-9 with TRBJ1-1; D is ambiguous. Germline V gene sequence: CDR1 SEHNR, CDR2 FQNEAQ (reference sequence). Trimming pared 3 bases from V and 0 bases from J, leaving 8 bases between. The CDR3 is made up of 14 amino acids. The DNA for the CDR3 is TGTGCCAGCAGCTTGTACGGGTTGAACACTGAAGCTTTCTTT. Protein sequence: CASSLYGLNTEAFF.

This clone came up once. This CDR3 is CASSFETGDFYGYTF. The DNA of the CDR3 is TGTGCCAGCAGTTTTGAGACAGGGGACTTCTATGGCTACACCTTC. V and J are TRBV28 and TRBJ1-2; 8 bases are shared with TRBD1. The CDR3 sequence is 15 residues long. Trimming at V came to 3 bases and at J to 4 bases, leaving 7 bases not matched to a gene. Germline CDR1 is MDHEN and CDR2 is SYDVKM.

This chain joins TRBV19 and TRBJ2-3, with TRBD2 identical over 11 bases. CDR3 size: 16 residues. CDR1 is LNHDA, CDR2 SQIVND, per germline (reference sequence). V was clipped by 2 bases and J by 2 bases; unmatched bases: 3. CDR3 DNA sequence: TGTGCCAGTAGTATAAATAGCGGGAGGGTCACAGATACGCAGTATTTT. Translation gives CASSINSGRVTDTQYF.

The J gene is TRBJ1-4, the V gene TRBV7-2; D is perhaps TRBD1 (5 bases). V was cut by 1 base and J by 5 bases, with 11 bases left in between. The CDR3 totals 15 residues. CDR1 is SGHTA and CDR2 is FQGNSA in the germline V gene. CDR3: CASSLGPGRNEKLFF. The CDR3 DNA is TGTGCCAGCAGCTTAGGTCCAGGGAGGAATGAAAAACTGTTTTTT.

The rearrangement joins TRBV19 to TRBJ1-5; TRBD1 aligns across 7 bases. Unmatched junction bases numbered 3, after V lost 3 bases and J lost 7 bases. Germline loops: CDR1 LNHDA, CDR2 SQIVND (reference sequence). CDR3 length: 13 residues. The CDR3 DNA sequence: TGTGCCAGTAGTATCGACAGGGTGCAGCCCCAGCATTTT. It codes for CASSIDRVQPQHF.

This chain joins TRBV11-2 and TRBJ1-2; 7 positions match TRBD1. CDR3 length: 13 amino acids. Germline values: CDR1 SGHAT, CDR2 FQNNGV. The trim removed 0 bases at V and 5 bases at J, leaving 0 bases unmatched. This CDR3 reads CASSLDRGYGYTF. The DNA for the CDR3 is TGTGCCAGCAGCTTAGACAGGGGGTATGGCTACACCTTC.

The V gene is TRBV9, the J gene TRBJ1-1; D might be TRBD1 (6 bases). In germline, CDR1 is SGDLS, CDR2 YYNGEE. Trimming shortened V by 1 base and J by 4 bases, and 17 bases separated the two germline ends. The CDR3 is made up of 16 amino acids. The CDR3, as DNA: TGTGCCAGCAGCGTAAGTGGGAGAGGGGGGGGCACTGAAGCTTTCTTT. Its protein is CASSVSGRGGGTEAFF.

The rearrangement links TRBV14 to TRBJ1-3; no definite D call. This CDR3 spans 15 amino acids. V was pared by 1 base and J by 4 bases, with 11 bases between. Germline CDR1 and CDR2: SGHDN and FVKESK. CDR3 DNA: TGTGCCAGCAGCCAAGGTTGGGCAGGCGGAAACACCATATATTTT. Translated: CASSQGWAGGNTIYF. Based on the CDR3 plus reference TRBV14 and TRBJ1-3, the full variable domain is EAGVTQFPSHSVIEKGQTVTLRCDPISGHDNLYWYRRVMGKEIKFLLHFVKESKQDESGMPNNRFLAERTGGTYSTLKVQPAELEDSGVYFCASSQGWAGGNTIYFGEGSWLTVV.